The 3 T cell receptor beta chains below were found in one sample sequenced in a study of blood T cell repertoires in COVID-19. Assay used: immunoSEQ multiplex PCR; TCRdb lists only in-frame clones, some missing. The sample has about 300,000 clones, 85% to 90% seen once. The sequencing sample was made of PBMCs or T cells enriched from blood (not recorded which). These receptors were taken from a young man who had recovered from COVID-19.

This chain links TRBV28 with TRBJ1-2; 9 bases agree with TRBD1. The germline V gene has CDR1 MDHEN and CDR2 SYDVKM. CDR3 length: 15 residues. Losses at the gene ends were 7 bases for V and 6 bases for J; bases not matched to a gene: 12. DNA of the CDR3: TGTGCCAGCAATTCCCTGACAGGGGGATTGGATGGCTACACCTTC. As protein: CASNSLTGGLDGYTF.

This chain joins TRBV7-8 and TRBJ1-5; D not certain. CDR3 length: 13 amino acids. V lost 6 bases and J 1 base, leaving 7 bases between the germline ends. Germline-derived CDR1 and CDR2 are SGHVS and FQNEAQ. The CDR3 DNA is TGTGCCAGCAGAGCGGACAGCAATCAGCCCCAGCATTTT. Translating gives CASRADSNQPQHF.

CDR3 sequence (DNA): TGTGCCAGCAGCTACGGACAGATCTCTGGGGCCAACGTCCTGACTTTC. Translated, it gives CASSYGQISGANVLTF. The chain combines TRBV5-4 with TRBJ2-6; a possible D gene is TRBD1 (6 bases). Germline assignment: CDR1 SGHNT and CDR2 YYREEE (reference sequence). The ends were cut back, 3 bases at V and 0 bases at J, with 10 bases in the middle. The length of the CDR3 is 16 residues.